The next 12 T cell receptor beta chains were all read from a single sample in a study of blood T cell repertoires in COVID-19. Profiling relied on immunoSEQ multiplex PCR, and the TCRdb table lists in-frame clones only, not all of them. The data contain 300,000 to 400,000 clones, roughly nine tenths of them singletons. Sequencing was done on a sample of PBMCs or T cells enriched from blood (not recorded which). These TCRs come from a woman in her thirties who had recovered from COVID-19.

The CDR3 DNA sequence: TGTGCCAGCAGTCCGTCCAGGGGATACGAGCAGTACTTC. It is translated as CASSPSRGYEQYF. This sequence joins TRBV27 and TRBJ2-7; a possible D gene is TRBD1 (6 bases). The CDR3 is made up of 13 amino acids. V was clipped by 5 bases and J by 4 bases, with 12 bases between them. Germline V gene lookup returns CDR1 MNHEY and CDR2 SMNVEV (reference sequence).

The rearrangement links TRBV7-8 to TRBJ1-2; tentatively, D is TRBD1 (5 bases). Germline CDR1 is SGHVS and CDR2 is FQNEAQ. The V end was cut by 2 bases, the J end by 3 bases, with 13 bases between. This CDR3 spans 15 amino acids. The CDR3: CASSLNRQTHYGYTF. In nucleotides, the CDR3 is TGTGCCAGCAGCTTAAATCGACAGACTCACTATGGCTACACCTTC.

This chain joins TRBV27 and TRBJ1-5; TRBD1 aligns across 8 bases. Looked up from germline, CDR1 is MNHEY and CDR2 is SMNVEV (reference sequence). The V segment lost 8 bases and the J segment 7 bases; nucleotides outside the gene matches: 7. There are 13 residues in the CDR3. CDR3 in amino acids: CASAGGSGQPQHF. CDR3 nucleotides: TGTGCCAGCGCAGGGGGCTCCGGACAGCCCCAGCATTTT.

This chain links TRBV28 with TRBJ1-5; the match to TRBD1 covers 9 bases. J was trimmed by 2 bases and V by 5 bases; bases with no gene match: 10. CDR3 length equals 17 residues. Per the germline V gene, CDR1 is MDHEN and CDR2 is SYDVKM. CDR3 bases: TGTGCCAGCAGTCCCCCCGGATGGACAGGGGGCAATCAGCCCCAGCATTTT. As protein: CASSPPGWTGGNQPQHF.

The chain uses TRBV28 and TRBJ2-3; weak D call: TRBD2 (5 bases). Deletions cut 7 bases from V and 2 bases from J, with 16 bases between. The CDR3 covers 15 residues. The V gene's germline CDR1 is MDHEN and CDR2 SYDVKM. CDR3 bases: TGTGCCAGCATTTCCCCCGGGGAACCCACAGATACGCAGTATTTT. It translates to CASISPGEPTDTQYF.

CDR3 amino acids: CASSFSGDIYEQYF. The DNA of the CDR3 is TGTGCCAGCAGTTTCAGCGGGGATATCTACGAGCAGTACTTC. This sequence joins TRBV28 and TRBJ2-7, with TRBD2 identical over 7 bases. The CDR3 consists of 14 residues. CDR1 and CDR2 from the germline V gene are MDHEN and SYDVKM. With 3 bases clipped from V and 3 bases from J, the junction kept 5 bases outside the gene matches. Complete variable domain (other parts from reference TRBV28 and TRBJ2-7): DVKVTQSSRYLVKRTGEKVFLECVQDMDHENMFWYRQDPGLGLRLIYFSYDVKMKEKGDIPEGYSVSREKKERFSLILESASTNQTSMYLCASSFSGDIYEQYFGPGTRLTVT.

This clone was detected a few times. CDR3 in DNA: TGCGCCAGCAGCTTGGTTCCGGAAAACATTCAGTACTTC. Translated, it gives CASSLVPENIQYF. V gene TRBV5-1 combines with J gene TRBJ2-4; D not resolved. The CDR3 is made up of 13 amino acids. The ends were cut back, 0 bases at V and 5 bases at J, with 6 bases in the middle. CDR1 and CDR2 from the germline V gene are SGHRS and YFSETQ. The whole variable domain, filled in from reference TRBV5-1 and TRBJ2-4, reads KAGVTQTPRYLIKTRGQQVTLSCSPISGHRSVSWYQQTPGQGLQFLFEYFSETQRNKGNFPGRFSGRQFSNSRSEMNVSTLELGDSALYLCASSLVPENIQYFGAGTRLSVL.

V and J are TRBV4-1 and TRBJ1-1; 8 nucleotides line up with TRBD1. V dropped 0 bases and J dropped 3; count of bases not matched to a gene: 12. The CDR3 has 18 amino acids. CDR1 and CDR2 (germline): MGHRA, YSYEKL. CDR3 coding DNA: TGCGCCAGCAGCCAAGACTCAGGGGGCGTAGGTTGGGACACTGAAGCTTTCTTT. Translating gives CASSQDSGGVGWDTEAFF.

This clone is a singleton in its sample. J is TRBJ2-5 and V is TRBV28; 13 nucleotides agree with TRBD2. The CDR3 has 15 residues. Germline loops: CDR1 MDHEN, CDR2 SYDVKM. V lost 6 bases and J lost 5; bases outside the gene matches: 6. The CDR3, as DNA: TGTGCCAGCAGCCAAACTAGCGGGGGGGCGGAGACCCAGTACTTC. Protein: CASSQTSGGAETQYF.

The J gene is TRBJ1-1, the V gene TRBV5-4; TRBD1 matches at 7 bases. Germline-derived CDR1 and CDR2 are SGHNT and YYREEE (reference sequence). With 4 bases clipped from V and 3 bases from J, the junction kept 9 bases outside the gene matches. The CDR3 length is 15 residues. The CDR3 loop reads CASSPNRGRHTEAFF. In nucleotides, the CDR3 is TGTGCCAGCAGCCCAAACAGGGGACGACACACTGAAGCTTTCTTT.

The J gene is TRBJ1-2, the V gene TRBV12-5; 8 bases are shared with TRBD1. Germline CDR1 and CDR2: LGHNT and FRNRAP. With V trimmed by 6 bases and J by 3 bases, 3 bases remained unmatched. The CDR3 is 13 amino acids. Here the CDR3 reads CASGQGQDYGYTF. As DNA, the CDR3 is TGTGCTAGTGGGCAGGGACAGGACTATGGCTACACCTTC.

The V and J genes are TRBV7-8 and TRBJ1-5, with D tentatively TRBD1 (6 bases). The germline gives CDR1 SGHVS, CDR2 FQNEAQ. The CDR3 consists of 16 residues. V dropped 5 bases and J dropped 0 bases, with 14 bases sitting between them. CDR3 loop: CASSQQGGHSNQPQHF. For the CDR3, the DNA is TGTGCCAGCAGCCAACAGGGTGGGCATAGCAATCAGCCCCAGCATTTT. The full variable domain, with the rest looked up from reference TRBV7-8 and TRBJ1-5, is GAGVSQSPRYKVAKRGQDVALRCDPISGHVSLFWYQQALGQGPEFLTYFQNEAQLDKSGLPSDRFFAERPEGSVSTLKIQRTQQEDSAVYLCASSQQGGHSNQPQHFGDGTRLSIL.